This note documents a single T cell receptor beta chain sequence. Its target is not known. This record belongs to a study of blood T cells in healthy people across ages. Study-level points and caveats: Per million T cells, the diversity of TCR beta decreased roughly linearly as age advanced. The CMV status of each donor remained undetermined, and this could have confounded shifts in expanded clonotypes.

Roughly 9.5 milliliters of peripheral blood were drawn from each donor into EDTA-treated tubes. For the second PCR, which ran for roughly 6 to 11 cycles, a sample-barcoded 5' primer and a J-beta primer mix were used. Each cDNA molecule was tagged by a template-switch adaptor with 12 random nucleotides. TCRdb re-derived calls from the 5' RACE reads in MiXCR, one entry per CDR3 protein. The table shows under 1 million distinct CDR3 sequences, with around 45% occurring only once. The sequenced material came from blood. This receptor was obtained from a man aged 55 to 70 in good health.

This CDR3 reads CASRGGRDGYTF. CDR3 nucleotides: TGTGCCAGCAGAGGAGGTCGGGATGGCTACACCTTC. V gene TRBV3-1 combines with J gene TRBJ1-2, with no clear D. The V gene lost 6 bases and the J gene lost 6 bases, with 11 bases spanning the gap. CDR1 is LGHDT and CDR2 is YNNKEL in the germline V gene (reference sequence). CDR3 length: 12 residues. Together with reference TRBV3-1 and TRBJ1-2, the CDR3 gives the full variable domain: DTAVSQTPKYLVTQMGNDKSIKCEQNLGHDTMYWYKQDSKKFLKIMFSYNNKELIINETVPNRFSPKSPDKAHLNLHINSLELGDSAVYFCASRGGRDGYTFGSGTRLTVV.